Listed below are T cell receptor beta chains from one sample, sequenced in a study of T cell responses to AZD1222 COVID-19 vaccine. Sequencing was performed with immunoSEQ multiplex PCR; in TCRdb, only in-frame clones are kept and a portion is missing. This sample has approximately 150,000 clones, with around 88% found just once. Material: peripheral blood, obtained 28 days after the second AZD1222 dose. The receptors were sampled from an adult who received the AZD1222 COVID-19 vaccine. Both conserved end residues are part of each CDR3. A D gene is named only where the DNA matches it firmly. Size values are once, few and many counts, or a class for expanded clones, and some rows have none.

clone_size	v_call	j_call	cdr3_length	d_call	cdr3_aa	cdr3_nt
-	TRBV6-5	TRBJ1-1	14	TRBD1	CASTKDRGDTEAFF	TGTGCCAGCACCAAGGACAGGGGGGACACTGAAGCTTTCTTT
-	TRBV5-1	TRBJ2-5	15	TRBD1	CASSMDRGRGETQYF	TGCGCCAGCAGCATGGACAGGGGGCGCGGGGAGACCCAGTACTTC
once	TRBV19	TRBJ2-2	14	-	CASSIRGGTGELFF	TGTGCCAGTAGTATCAGGGGAGGAACCGGGGAGCTGTTTTTT
-	TRBV6-1	TRBJ2-7	17	-	CASSETYYIGGSYEQYF	TGTGCCAGCAGTGAGACCTATTACATAGGGGGCTCCTACGAGCAGTACTTC
-	TRBV9	TRBJ2-1	15	TRBD2	CASSRSGGAYNEQFF	TGTGCCAGCAGCCGGAGCGGGGGGGCATACAATGAGCAGTTCTTC
-	TRBV27	TRBJ1-1	13	-	CASSPGQNTEAFF	TGTGCCAGCAGTCCCGGACAGAACACTGAAGCTTTCTTT
-	TRBV5-5	TRBJ1-4	17	TRBD1	CASSLGGSGQINEKLFF	TGTGCCAGCAGCTTGGGAGGGTCGGGACAGATCAATGAAAAACTGTTTTTT
-	TRBV5-1	TRBJ2-3	15	-	CASSQRGDPGDTQYF	TGCGCCAGCAGCCAACGAGGGGACCCGGGGGATACGCAGTATTTT
-	TRBV29-1	TRBJ1-1	10	-	CSVFRNEAFF	TGCAGCGTTTTTCGGAATGAAGCTTTCTTT
many	TRBV6-2/TRBV6-3	TRBJ1-4	16	-	CASSTLEITTNEKLFF	TGTGCCAGCAGTACGCTGGAGATTACAACTAATGAAAAACTGTTTTTT
-	TRBV6-1	TRBJ2-1	15	-	CASSEAGGGSDEQFF	TGTGCCAGCAGTGAAGCTGGGGGGGGCTCGGATGAGCAGTTCTTC
-	TRBV4-3	TRBJ1-6	16	-	CASSQDGAGSGSPLHF	TGCGCCAGCAGCCAAGATGGGGCAGGGTCAGGATCACCCCTCCACTTT
once	TRBV13	TRBJ2-5	11	-	CASSRGETQYF	TGTGCCAGCAGCCGCGGAGAGACCCAGTACTTC
-	TRBV21-1	TRBJ2-7	17	-	CASSKGGTGAKLLEQYF	TGTGCCAGCAGCAAAGGTGGGACAGGGGCAAAACTACTCGAGCAGTACTTC
-	TRBV2	TRBJ1-5	14	-	CASSIGGGNQPQHF	TGTGCCAGCAGTATAGGGGGGGGGAATCAGCCCCAGCATTTT
-	TRBV10-2	TRBJ2-4	14	TRBD1	CASSESGQGDIQYF	TGCGCCAGCAGTGAGTCGGGACAGGGAGACATTCAGTACTTC
-	TRBV18	TRBJ1-6	16	-	CASSPGSWSTNSPLHF	TGTGCCAGCTCACCAGGCTCATGGTCAACTAATTCACCCCTCCACTTT
-	TRBV25-1	TRBJ1-2	15	TRBD1	CASSEPDRENYGYTF	TGTGCCAGCAGTGAACCGGACAGGGAAAACTATGGCTACACCTTC
-	TRBV5-8	TRBJ2-3	15	TRBD2	CASSLAGGLSDTQYF	TGTGCCAGCAGTCTAGCGGGGGGGTTGTCAGATACGCAGTATTTT
-	TRBV7-8	TRBJ2-3	20	TRBD2	CASAPGRIGGGDPTTDTQYF	TGTGCCAGCGCTCCAGGGAGGATTGGCGGGGGGGACCCTACCACAGATACGCAGTATTTT
-	TRBV7-9	TRBJ2-5	14	-	CASSKRTTTGTQYF	TGTGCCAGCAGTAAAAGGACCACTACGGGGACCCAGTACTTC
-	TRBV6-4	TRBJ2-3	14	TRBD2	CASSASGGADTQYF	TGTGCCAGCAGTGCTAGCGGGGGGGCAGATACGCAGTATTTT